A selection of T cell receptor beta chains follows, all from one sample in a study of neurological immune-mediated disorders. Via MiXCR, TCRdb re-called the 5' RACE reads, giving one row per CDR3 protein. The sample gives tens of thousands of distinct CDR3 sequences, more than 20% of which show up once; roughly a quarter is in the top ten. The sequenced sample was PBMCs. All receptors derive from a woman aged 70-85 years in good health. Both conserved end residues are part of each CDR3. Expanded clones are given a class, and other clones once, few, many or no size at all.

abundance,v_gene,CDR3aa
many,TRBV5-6,CASSPSLRGGNEQYF
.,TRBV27,CASSYRGGTTEAFF
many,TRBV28,CASSSTAGSGANVLTF
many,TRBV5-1,CASSRDLADTEAFF
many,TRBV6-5,CASSYSGQLYNEQFF
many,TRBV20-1,CSSMGSTDTQYF
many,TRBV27,CASSATSEDTQYF
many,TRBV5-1,CASSLEGGGSETQYF
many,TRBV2,CASDLGQETQYF
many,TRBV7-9,CASSFRELFF
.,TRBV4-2,CASSRGEGGAGEKLFF
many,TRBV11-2,CASSGLADSGSYEQYF
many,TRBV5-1,CASSLDPSGLVGEQYF
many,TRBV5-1,CASSLALAVQETQYF
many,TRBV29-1,CSVQVNEQFF
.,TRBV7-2,CASSEGLAGVGYEQYF
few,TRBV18,CASSPPARGSGNTIYF
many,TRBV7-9,CASSLDTNTEAFF
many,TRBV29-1,CSARPLTEQNYGYTF
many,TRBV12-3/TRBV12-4,CASSKEGGTEAFF
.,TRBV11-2,CASSLEPGGNEQFF
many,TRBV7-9,CASSPMGSNQPQHF
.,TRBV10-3,CAISVYENQNTEAFF
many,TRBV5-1,CASSLDVGAGNTIYF
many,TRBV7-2,CASSWTPRGGEQYF
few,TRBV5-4,CASSPTGGSYEQYF
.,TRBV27,CASSLAGSGIEQYF
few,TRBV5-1,CASSLNGGQATNEKLFF
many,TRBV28,CASSFGTSGTGELFF
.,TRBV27,CASSSAGVSTGNTIYF
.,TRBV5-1,CASSFSQLNTGELFF
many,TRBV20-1,CSAPLRSLDGYTF
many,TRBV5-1,CASSLDPPGQGTEAFF
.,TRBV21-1,CASSKGRGRTDTEAFF
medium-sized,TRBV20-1,CSAPDINTEAFF
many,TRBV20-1,CSARDAVPGMTGGYTF
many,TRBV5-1,CASSAGTSQETQYF
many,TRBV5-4,CASSLGPRGYTF
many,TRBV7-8,CASSYMTHLSTDTQYF
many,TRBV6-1,CASSDPGLAGEDTQYF
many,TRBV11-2,CASSPEDTGPHTDTQYF
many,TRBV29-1,CSVERAGLDGYTF
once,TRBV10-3,CVISESGTGVSYEQYF
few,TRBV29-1,CSVLGAGETQYF
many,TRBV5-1,CASSVLASGADTQYF
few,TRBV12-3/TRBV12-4,CASSPRWETQYF
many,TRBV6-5,CASSYASNSYSGNTIYF
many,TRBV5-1,CASRDRGGHEQYF
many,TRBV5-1,CASSLVEVAGRAAQYF
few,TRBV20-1,CSATDSPGDTQYF